One and the same sample provided the 27 T cell receptor beta chains below, sequenced in a study of naive CD8 T cells in extremely preterm neonates. Libraries were prepared by immunoSEQ multiplex PCR; TCRdb keeps only in-frame clonotypes and omits some of them. The table lists several thousand clones, about 97% of them singletons. The sample consisted of naive CD8+ T cells from blood. The receptor source for this set is a human donor in good health.

The chain joins TRBV28 to TRBJ1-1; D unclear. Looked up from germline, CDR1 is MDHEN and CDR2 is SYDVKM. Trimming removed 5 bases from V and 0 bases from J, with 10 bases in between. The length of the CDR3 is 14 residues. The CDR3 coding sequence is TGTGCCAGCAGTCGGACTTACATGAACACTGAAGCTTTCTTT. Translation gives CASSRTYMNTEAFF.

The rearrangement joins TRBV28 to TRBJ2-5; TRBD2 matches at 13 bases. J lost 3 bases, V lost 7 bases, and 11 bases had no gene match. The CDR3 runs 17 residues. Germline CDR1 MDHEN, CDR2 SYDVKM. CDR3 nucleotide sequence: TGTGCCAGCACGTACCCCACTAGCGGGAGGGCGAAAGAGACCCAGTACTTC. Translating gives CASTYPTSGRAKETQYF.

The chain couples TRBV7-7 to TRBJ2-5, with 12 positions matching TRBD1. The CDR3 consists of 16 residues. Germline V gives CDR1 SSHAT, CDR2 FNYEAQ (reference sequence). J lost 3 bases, V lost 3 bases, and 5 bases had no gene match. The CDR3, as DNA: TGTGCCAGCAGCTTTTCCGGGACAGGGGGCAAAGAGACCCAGTACTTC. This gives the protein CASSFSGTGGKETQYF.

The CDR3: CASSLGGANIQYF. DNA of the CDR3: TGTGCCAGCAGCTTAGGGGGAGCAAACATTCAGTACTTC. J is TRBJ2-4 and V is TRBV13; D is perhaps TRBD2 (5 bases). Trimming took off 0 bases at V and 6 bases at J, with 6 bases between the two ends. Germline V lookup: CDR1 PRHDT, CDR2 FYEKMQ (reference sequence). This CDR3 comprises 13 residues.

This chain links TRBV9 with TRBJ2-7, with 8 bases lining up with TRBD2. CDR1 is SGDLS and CDR2 is YYNGEE in the germline V gene. With 4 bases clipped from V and 1 base from J, the junction kept 7 bases outside the gene matches. The CDR3 runs to 15 residues. The CDR3 nucleotides are TGTGCCAGCAGCCCCCGGGAGGGTCGGTCCTACGAGCAGTACTTC. It translates to CASSPREGRSYEQYF.

The chain couples TRBV28 to TRBJ2-7; TRBD2 matches at 11 bases. There are 13 residues in the CDR3. Losses at the gene ends were 5 bases for V and 4 bases for J; bases not matched to a gene: 1. Germline loops: CDR1 MDHEN, CDR2 SYDVKM. This CDR3 reads CASSRTSGYEQYF. The CDR3 DNA reads TGTGCCAGCAGTCGGACTAGCGGGTACGAGCAGTACTTC.

The chain links TRBV7-9 to TRBJ2-5; tentative D call: TRBD1 (8 bases). V dropped 6 bases and J dropped 4 bases, with 15 bases sitting between them. The CDR3 spans 14 residues. Germline V gives CDR1 SEHNR, CDR2 FQNEAQ (reference sequence). CDR3 DNA: TGTGCCAGCAGAACTACAGGGGGGGCAGAGACCCAGTACTTC. Protein sequence: CASRTTGGAETQYF.

The chain combines TRBV7-8 with TRBJ2-3; TRBD2 might be the D (6 bases). CDR3 length: 16 residues. The germline V gene encodes CDR1 SGHVS and CDR2 FQNEAQ. V was clipped by 2 bases and J by 3 bases, with 15 bases between them. CDR3 sequence: CASSLFGVAVTDTQYF. For the CDR3, the DNA is TGTGCCAGCAGCTTATTTGGAGTAGCGGTAACAGATACGCAGTATTTT.

This clone was observed once. This sequence joins TRBV5-4 and TRBJ2-7; 7 nucleotides align to TRBD2. The CDR3 has 15 amino acids. Germline CDR1 is SGHNT and CDR2 is YYREEE (reference sequence). Trimming removed 5 bases from V and 0 bases from J; junction bases left unmatched: 8. The CDR3: CASRGSGTSSYEQYF. Written as DNA, the CDR3 is TGTGCCAGCAGGGGGAGCGGGACCTCCTCCTACGAGCAGTACTTC.

The V and J genes are TRBV11-3 and TRBJ1-1; D unclear. The CDR3 covers 13 residues. The germline V and J ends were trimmed by 3 bases and 2 bases, with 7 bases remaining between them. The germline CDR1 and CDR2 sequences are SGHNT and YENEEA. The CDR3 nucleotides are TGTGCCAGCAGCTTCGGTTTTAACACTGAAGCTTTCTTT. This codes for CASSFGFNTEAFF.

This rearrangement joins TRBV7-9 to TRBJ2-7, with 11 bases lining up with TRBD2. V shed 3 bases and J 3 bases; nucleotides not matched to a gene: 4. Germline V gene sequence: CDR1 SEHNR, CDR2 FQNEAQ (reference sequence). The CDR3 length is 15 residues. The CDR3 region has the DNA TGTGCCAGCAGCTTGGTAGCGGGGGGGAACTACGAGCAGTACTTC. It translates to CASSLVAGGNYEQYF.

The CDR3 sequence: CATSEPGLAGGPNTGELFF. As DNA, the CDR3 is TGTGCCACCAGCGAACCGGGACTAGCGGGAGGACCAAACACCGGGGAGCTGTTTTTT. The chain carries TRBV15 and TRBJ2-2; TRBD2 matches 15 bases. V shed 5 bases, J shed 2 bases, and the junction held 9 bases outside the gene matches. CDR3 length: 19 residues. Germline V gives CDR1 LNHNV, CDR2 YYDKDF (reference sequence).

This clone was observed a few times. The chain couples TRBV28 to TRBJ2-7, with D hard to call. V lost 4 bases, J lost 1 base, and 8 bases lay in between. CDR1 is MDHEN, CDR2 SYDVKM, per germline. The CDR3 runs to 13 residues. The CDR3 DNA reads as TGTGCCAGCAGTTCTCTCCGGTCCTACGAGCAGTACTTC. Its translation: CASSSLRSYEQYF. Full variable domain (remainder filled in from reference TRBV28 and TRBJ2-7): DVKVTQSSRYLVKRTGEKVFLECVQDMDHENMFWYRQDPGLGLRLIYFSYDVKMKEKGDIPEGYSVSREKKERFSLILESASTNQTSMYLCASSSLRSYEQYFGPGTRLTVT.

The chain carries TRBV27 and TRBJ2-7; 9 bases are a match to TRBD2. The V gene end was trimmed by 9 bases and the J gene end by 3 bases; junction bases not matched to a gene: 15. There are 16 residues in the CDR3. CDR1 MNHEY and CDR2 SMNVEV come from the germline V gene (reference sequence). CDR3 sequence reads: CASATSGPILYYEQYF. CDR3 DNA: TGTGCCAGTGCGACTAGCGGCCCAATCCTCTACTACGAGCAGTACTTC.

V and J are TRBV19 and TRBJ2-3, with 10 bases that match TRBD2. This CDR3 has 16 residues. Losses at the gene ends were 3 bases for V and 8 bases for J; bases not matched to a gene: 11. Germline assignment: CDR1 LNHDA and CDR2 SQIVND (reference sequence). The CDR3 loop is CASSIAAGGQGATQYF. In DNA form, the CDR3 reads TGTGCCAGTAGTATCGCAGCGGGAGGGCAGGGGGCTACGCAGTATTTT.

The chain has TRBV6-8 and TRBJ2-7, with D unclear. Germline V gene lookup returns CDR1 MNHGY and CDR2 SAAAGT. The CDR3 length is 15 residues. The V gene lost 8 bases and the J gene lost 4 bases, with 21 bases spanning the gap. CDR3 in amino acids: CASENPTRHGYEQYF. CDR3 bases: TGTGCCAGCGAGAACCCTACGCGACATGGTTACGAGCAGTACTTC.

The V and J genes are TRBV5-1 and TRBJ1-4; D is uncertain. The CDR3 sequence is 19 residues long. V was shortened by 0 bases and J by 7 bases, with 25 bases between the two germline ends. Looked up from germline, CDR1 is SGHRS and CDR2 is YFSETQ. The CDR3 DNA is TGCGCCAGCAGCTTGGCCAATTCGGGATACGTGGGATTTGGTGAAAAACTGTTTTTT. Residues: CASSLANSGYVGFGEKLFF.

The DNA for the CDR3 is TGTGCCAGCACACCGGGGGGTAGAGGCTACGAGCAGTACTTC. It specifies CASTPGGRGYEQYF. The chain is built from TRBV11-2 and TRBJ2-7, with 7 nucleotides matching TRBD2. V dropped 7 bases and J dropped 3; count of bases not matched to a gene: 9. The V gene's germline CDR1 is SGHAT and CDR2 FQNNGV. This CDR3 region has 14 residues.

The V gene is TRBV7-9, the J gene TRBJ2-7; TRBD1 aligns across 8 bases. Germline CDR1 and CDR2: SEHNR and FQNEAQ (reference sequence). The ends lost 2 bases at V and 7 bases at J; junction bases unmatched: 4. The CDR3 sequence is 13 residues long. CDR3 in amino acids: CASSLQGAREQYF. CDR3 DNA: TGTGCCAGCAGCTTACAGGGGGCGAGAGAGCAGTACTTC. The full variable domain, completed using reference TRBV7-9 and TRBJ2-7, is DTGVSQNPRHKITKRGQNVTFRCDPISEHNRLYWYRQTLGQGPEFLTYFQNEAQLEKSRLLSDRFSAERPKGSFSTLEIQRTEQGDSAMYLCASSLQGAREQYFGPGTRLTVT.

This rearrangement joins TRBV28 to TRBJ1-2; 7 bases are shared with TRBD1. This CDR3 has 19 residues. CDR1 and CDR2 from the germline V gene are MDHEN and SYDVKM. The junction had 16 bases not matched to a gene; V was cut back by 3 bases and J by 0 bases. The CDR3 region is CASSFRGAGSGGTNYGYTF. The DNA for the CDR3 is TGTGCCAGCAGTTTCCGAGGCGCGGGATCAGGGGGAACTAACTATGGCTACACCTTC.

The gene calls are TRBV25-1 and TRBJ2-5; D ambiguous. There are 13 residues in the CDR3. Looked up from germline, CDR1 is MGHDK and CDR2 is SYGVNS. The V end lost 2 bases, the J end lost 2 bases, and 6 bases lay between the germline ends. This CDR3 is CASSEPVQETQYF. CDR3 nucleotides: TGTGCCAGCAGTGAACCGGTTCAAGAGACCCAGTACTTC.

The chain uses TRBV29-1 and TRBJ1-2; possibly TRBD1 for D (6 bases). From germline, CDR1 is SQVTM and CDR2 ANQGSEA. Between the trimmed V and J ends, which lost 5 bases and 4 bases, there was a span of 8 bases. The CDR3 extends over 11 amino acids. CDR3 in amino acids: CSVLQGYGYTF. In DNA form, the CDR3 reads TGCAGCGTTTTACAGGGCTATGGCTACACCTTC. Complete variable domain (other parts from reference TRBV29-1 and TRBJ1-2): SAVISQKPSRDICQRGTSLTIQCQVDSQVTMMFWYRQQPGQSLTLIATANQGSEATYESGFVIDKFPISRPNLTFSTLTVSNMSPEDSSIYLCSVLQGYGYTFGSGTRLTVV.

The chain has TRBV25-1 and TRBJ1-5; maybe TRBD1 (5 bases). There are 12 residues in the CDR3. Germline CDR1 and CDR2: MGHDK and SYGVNS. Trimming removed 6 bases at V and 5 bases at J, with 8 bases between. The CDR3 here is CASRIQDQPQHF. The CDR3 coding sequence is TGTGCCAGCAGAATACAGGATCAGCCCCAGCATTTT. The variable domain in full, completed from reference TRBV25-1 and TRBJ1-5, reads EADIYQTPRYLVIGTGKKITLECSQTMGHDKMYWYQQDPGMELHLIHYSYGVNSTEKGDLSSESTVSRIRTEHFPLTLESARPSHTSQYLCASRIQDQPQHFGDGTRLSIL.

The chain employs TRBV30 and TRBJ2-7; 7 nucleotides match TRBD1. Germline CDR1 reads GTSNPN; CDR2 reads SVGIG (reference sequence). J lost 4 bases, V lost 1 base, and 10 bases had no gene match. The CDR3 loop spans 15 amino acids. CDR3: CAWSAGQRPSYEQYF. CDR3 DNA sequence: TGTGCCTGGAGTGCGGGACAGAGACCCTCTTACGAGCAGTACTTC.

This chain links TRBV4-1 with TRBJ2-1; 8 bases line up with TRBD2. With V trimmed by 6 bases and J by 3 bases, 7 bases remained unmatched. CDR3 length equals 15 residues. Germline-derived CDR1 and CDR2 are MGHRA and YSYEKL. CDR3 protein: CASSPAGGGYNEQFF. CDR3 DNA sequence: TGCGCCAGCAGTCCCGCGGGAGGCGGCTACAATGAGCAGTTCTTC.

The chain joins TRBV6-1 to TRBJ1-5; 7 bases are shared with TRBD1. Germline CDR1 MNHNS, CDR2 SASEGT. Germline trimming cut 3 bases from V and 1 base from J; bases unmatched to any gene: 12. This CDR3 is built from 18 residues. CDR3 sequence reads: CASSDFPGGQASNQPQHF. The CDR3 nucleotides read TGTGCCAGCAGTGATTTCCCAGGGGGGCAGGCGAGCAATCAGCCCCAGCATTTT.

The rearrangement joins TRBV15 to TRBJ2-1; 8 bases fit TRBD2. Germline V lookup: CDR1 LNHNV, CDR2 YYDKDF (reference sequence). The CDR3 runs to 15 residues. The junction had 10 bases not matched to a gene; V was cut back by 5 bases and J by 7 bases. The CDR3 DNA follows: TGTGCCACCAGCCAGGTAGCTAGCGGGCTTAATGAGCAGTTCTTC. It specifies CATSQVASGLNEQFF.